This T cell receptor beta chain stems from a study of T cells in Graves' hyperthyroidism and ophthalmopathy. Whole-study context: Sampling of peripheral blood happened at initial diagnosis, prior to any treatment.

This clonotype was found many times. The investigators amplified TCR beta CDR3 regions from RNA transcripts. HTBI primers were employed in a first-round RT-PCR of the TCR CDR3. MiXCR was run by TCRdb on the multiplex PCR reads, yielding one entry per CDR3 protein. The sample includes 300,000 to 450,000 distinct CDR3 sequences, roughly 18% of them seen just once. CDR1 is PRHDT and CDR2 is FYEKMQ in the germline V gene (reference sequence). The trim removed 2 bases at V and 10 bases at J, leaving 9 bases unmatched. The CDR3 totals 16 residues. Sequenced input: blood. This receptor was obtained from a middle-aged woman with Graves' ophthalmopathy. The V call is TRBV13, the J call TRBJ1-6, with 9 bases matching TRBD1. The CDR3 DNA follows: TGTGCCAGCAGCTTAAACAGGGGGCAGAATTTGTCACCCCTCCACTTT. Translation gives CASSLNRGQNLSPLHF.